This TCR beta chain derives from a study of blood T cell repertoires in COVID-19. Study-level background: Samples taken during acute and convalescent COVID-19 were collected in the United States, Italy and Spain. PBMCs, B-cell-depleted T cells, or T cells were the source of the cDNA or gDNA that made up the material.

This CDR3 has 13 amino acids. The germline V gene encodes CDR1 MDHEN and CDR2 SYDVKM. With 8 bases clipped from V and 6 bases from J, the junction kept 9 bases outside the gene matches. How the authors handled the data: Reference gene primer amplification yielded estimated nucleated cell counts. TCRdb keeps only in-frame clones here, not all; method: immunoSEQ multiplex PCR. The V and J calls and clone size come from that table; D and trimming were worked out from the DNA. This sample yields tens of thousands of clones, of which roughly 90% are seen a single time; roughly 4.5% belongs to the top ten.

Sequencing used peripheral blood. The chain joins TRBV28 to TRBJ1-2; the match to TRBD1 covers 7 bases. The sequence came from an elderly woman with active or convalescent COVID-19. DNA of the CDR3: TGTGCCAGCTCCGCAGGGGGAATGGATGGCTACACCTTC. Translation: CASSAGGMDGYTF.